Listed here is a single T cell receptor (beta chain). In the study's own analysis: Amplification from reference gene primers served as the basis for estimated nucleated cell counts. Only in-frame clones appear in the TCRdb table, and some are missing; sequencing was by immunoSEQ multiplex PCR. V and J calls and clone size follow that table, whereas D and trimming were derived from the DNA. The sample carries 20,000 or so clones, approximately 91% recorded once. The data derive from a study of blood T cell repertoires in COVID-19. With 5 bases clipped from V and 3 bases from J, the junction kept 6 bases outside the gene matches. CDR1 and CDR2 from the germline V gene are MNHEY and SVGAGI. This CDR3 spans 14 amino acids.

Specimen: peripheral blood. This sequence originates from a human donor in a cohort sampled during active COVID-19. The chain couples TRBV6-5 to TRBJ1-1; TRBD1 aligns across 7 bases. The CDR3: CASSPSTGDTEAFF. The CDR3 nucleotides are TGTGCCAGCAGTCCTAGTACAGGGGACACTGAAGCTTTCTTT.